This entry describes one T cell receptor beta chain. Its antigen is not yet known. The input lacks base qualities; no much larger clone sits a single base away. For sequencing of the TCRbeta CDR3 region, genomic DNA was extracted from the sorted cells. The immunoSEQ Assay was used for sequencing of TCRbeta CDR3 regions. The table was pulled from immuneACCESS by TCRdb, which kept in-frame rearrangements only. Such tables lose some clones; where checked, under half of the loss comes from unresolved V genes, and the rest has no known cause. This sample comprises tens of thousands of clones, 84% of them detected only once. Clones ranked in the top ten supply about 20% of the sample. V is cut by 3 bases and J by 5 bases, and the space between the germline ends is 5 bases. Taken from cysteine to phenylalanine, the CDR3 has 12 residues. Of all the DNA, just the CDR3 is kept, 36 bases in frame from base 1. The germline V gene sets CDR1 to SGHDN and CDR2 to FVKESK.

The trial excluded patients who had a history of autoimmune disease or who were on systemic immunosuppression. Peripheral blood for TCR sequencing was collected from all dose cohorts at baseline, on cycle 4 day 1, and on cycle 7 day 1. The samples were drawn from a first-in-human, open-label, multicenter phase I dose-escalation trial of ivuxolimab. The trial enrolled adults with locally advanced or metastatic head and neck squamous cell, hepatocellular, melanoma or renal cell carcinoma. Before TCR sequencing, CD4+ T cells and CD8+ T cells were sorted from peripheral blood as separate populations. This record comes from a study of OX40 agonist ivuxolimab in advanced cancers. Broadly, across the study: Ivuxolimab was a fully human IgG2 agonistic monoclonal antibody targeting the costimulatory receptor OX40 (CD134). Intravenous ivuxolimab was administered to patients every 2 weeks at six dose levels: 0.01, 0.1, 0.3, 1.5, 3 and 10 mg/kg. Of the 50 to 55 patients in dose escalation, about 20 had hepatocellular carcinoma, approximately 15 had melanoma, 9 had renal cell carcinoma and 9 had head and neck cancer. In the dose-escalation cohort, 82.7% of patients were male, and the mean age was 60 years with a range of roughly 20 to 79. Prior anti-PD-1, anti-PD-L1 or anti-CTLA-4 therapy was permitted, and checkpoint inhibitors had been received by less than 45% of dose-escalation patients. Partial responses occurred in three dose-escalation patients: two with cutaneous melanoma and one with hepatocellular carcinoma. The point of sequencing TCRbeta in the periphery was to test whether ivuxolimab changed TCR sequence diversity and drove clonal T-cell expansion. The paper covers the monotherapy dose-escalation part of the phase I ivuxolimab trial, which included N of about 50 patients.

Broader findings and caveats from the paper: Which antigens the clonally expanded peripheral T cells were specific for was not determined. In the 0.1-3.0 mg/kg groups, partial responders were among the patients with the lowest normalized peripheral clonal expansion, particularly in CD8+ T cells. Low levels of normalized T-cell clonal expansion were also seen in some patients who did not respond. At doses of 0.1 to 3.0 mg/kg, clonal expansion of both CD4+ and CD8+ blood T cells was observed from baseline to week 6. After ivuxolimab, CD8+ T cells had more expanded clones than CD4+ T cells on average.

Sequenced here: CD4+ or CD8+ T cells sorted from blood, sampled in a trial of the OX40 agonist ivuxolimab. This clonotype originated in an adult with an advanced solid tumor such as melanoma, head and neck, liver or kidney cancer. In this chain, TRBV14 is recombined with TRBJ2-1, with the D segment identity uncertain. The nucleotide sequence is given as TGTGCCAGCAGCCACATCAACAATGAGCAGTTCTTC. Its protein is CASSHINNEQFF.